This is a list of T cell receptor beta chains from one sample in a study of blood T cell repertoires in COVID-19. The method was immunoSEQ multiplex PCR; TCRdb's version includes in-frame clones alone and lacks a portion of them. The sample shows some 70,000 clones, about nine tenths of them seen only once. The sequencing input was peripheral blood. All receptors come from a man aged 50 or older with active COVID-19. Both conserved end residues are part of each CDR3. D genes are given only for firm matches. Rows give clone size only sometimes, using once, few, many, or a class for an expanded clone.

CDR3 protein	CDR3 DNA	J gene	D gene	V gene	clone size
CASSVRELGGYTF	TGTGCCAGCAGCGTTCGGGAGCTCGGGGGCTACACCTTC	TRBJ1-2	NA	TRBV7-9	once
CASSFAGGPPDEQYF	TGTGCCAGCAGCTTCGCGGGGGGCCCCCCAGACGAGCAGTACTTC	TRBJ2-7	TRBD2	TRBV7-9	NA
CASSQDRTPYNEQFF	TGCGCCAGCAGCCAAGATCGGACTCCTTACAATGAGCAGTTCTTC	TRBJ2-1	NA	TRBV4-1	NA
CAWSDKSGTTLYGYTF	TGTGCCTGGAGTGATAAGAGTGGGACAACGCTCTATGGCTACACCTTC	TRBJ1-2	NA	TRBV30	NA
CASTQTGAPPLTYEQYF	TGTGCCAGCACTCAGACAGGGGCGCCCCCCCTCACCTACGAGCAGTACTTC	TRBJ2-7	TRBD1	TRBV11-2	NA
CATSRDSVSYNEQFF	TGTGCCACCAGCAGAGATAGCGTATCCTACAATGAGCAGTTCTTC	TRBJ2-1	NA	TRBV15	NA
CATSLYRGGEDEQYF	TGTGCCACCAGTTTGTACAGGGGAGGCGAGGACGAGCAGTACTTC	TRBJ2-7	NA	TRBV15	NA
CASSTTGVTYNEQFF	TGTGCCAGCAGTACTACAGGGGTGACCTACAATGAGCAGTTCTTC	TRBJ2-1	TRBD1	TRBV9	NA
CASSRQGVYGYTF	TGTGCCAGCAGCCGACAGGGGGTCTATGGCTACACCTTC	TRBJ1-2	TRBD1	TRBV9	NA
CASSLRTGSAEQFF	TGTGCCAGCAGCTTGAGGACAGGGTCTGCTGAGCAGTTCTTC	TRBJ2-1	TRBD1	TRBV5-6	NA
CASSPTTSGLPYNEQFF	TGTGCCAGCAGCCCGACGACTAGCGGACTACCCTACAATGAGCAGTTCTTC	TRBJ2-1	TRBD2	TRBV7-2	NA
CASSVVGGGETQYF	TGTGCCAGCAGCGTAGTAGGAGGAGGGGAGACCCAGTACTTC	TRBJ2-5	NA	TRBV9	NA
CASSVESFGGELFF	TGTGCCAGCAGCGTAGAGAGCTTTGGCGGGGAGCTGTTTTTT	TRBJ2-2	NA	TRBV9	NA
CATSDNRQGGLEQYF	TGTGCCACCAGTGACAACCGACAGGGTGGGCTCGAGCAGTACTTC	TRBJ2-7	TRBD1	TRBV24-1	NA
CASSSEGYEQYF	TGCGCCAGCAGCTCAGAGGGATACGAGCAGTACTTC	TRBJ2-7	NA	TRBV5-1	NA
CASSRYGTPNGGNQPQHF	TGTGCCAGCAGTAGGTACGGGACACCGAACGGGGGCAATCAGCCCCAGCATTTT	TRBJ1-5	NA	TRBV27	NA
CASSYSGDGNTIYF	TGTGCCAGCAGTTACTCAGGGGATGGAAACACCATATATTTT	TRBJ1-3	NA	TRBV6-5	once
CASSGQGLSGEKLFF	TGTGCCAGTAGTGGGCAGGGCCTCTCAGGTGAAAAACTGTTTTTT	TRBJ1-4	NA	TRBV19	NA
CASSDRGKDYGYTF	TGTGCCAGCAGCGACAGGGGTAAAGACTATGGCTACACCTTC	TRBJ1-2	TRBD1	TRBV13	NA
CASSYRSNQPQHF	TGTGCCAGCAGTTATAGATCAAATCAGCCCCAGCATTTT	TRBJ1-5	NA	TRBV12-3/TRBV12-4	NA
CASSDGTAVGEKLFF	TGTGCCAGCAGCGATGGGACAGCAGTTGGGGAAAAACTGTTTTTT	TRBJ1-4	TRBD1	TRBV9	NA
CASSLTSADVWFF	TGCGCCAGCAGCTTGACTAGCGCGGACGTTTGGTTCTTC	TRBJ2-1	TRBD2	TRBV5-1	once
CASSSVRQGAEAFF	TGCGCCAGCAGCTCAGTGAGACAGGGGGCCGAAGCTTTCTTT	TRBJ1-1	TRBD1	TRBV5-1	NA
CASSARDRSLQETQYF	TGTGCCAGCAGCGCTAGAGACCGCTCTCTCCAAGAGACCCAGTACTTC	TRBJ2-5	NA	TRBV14	NA
CASSPTDRGGTDTQYF	TGTGCCAGTAGTCCAACGGACAGGGGAGGTACAGATACGCAGTATTTT	TRBJ2-3	TRBD1	TRBV19	NA
CASRLPGLASNEQFF	TGTGCCAGCAGGCTACCGGGACTAGCCTCCAATGAGCAGTTCTTC	TRBJ2-1	TRBD2	TRBV5-5	once
CASSESGSKWLETQYF	TGTGCCAGCAGTGAAAGCGGAAGTAAGTGGTTGGAGACCCAGTACTTC	TRBJ2-5	NA	TRBV6-1	NA
CASSRGLNTEAFF	TGTGCCAGCAGCCGGGGGCTGAACACTGAAGCTTTCTTT	TRBJ1-1	NA	TRBV3-1/TRBV3-2	many
CASSRTGGVEYGYTF	TGCGCCAGCAGTAGGACAGGGGGCGTAGAGTATGGCTACACCTTC	TRBJ1-2	TRBD1	TRBV5-1	NA
CASSVISLAKNIQYF	TGTGCCAGCAGCGTCATTAGCCTAGCCAAAAACATTCAGTACTTC	TRBJ2-4	NA	TRBV9	NA
CAWSVRDRTHQPQHF	TGTGCCTGGAGTGTAAGGGACAGAACCCATCAGCCCCAGCATTTT	TRBJ1-5	TRBD1	TRBV30	NA
CASSQDVPRGAGGGTGELFF	TGCGCCAGCAGCCAAGATGTCCCCCGGGGCGCGGGGGGGGGCACCGGGGAGCTGTTTTTT	TRBJ2-2	TRBD2	TRBV4-3	once
CASSIVAGGTSTCSGF	NA	TRBJ1-5	NA	TRBV19	NA
CASSLSGQGVQGSYEQYF	TGTGCCAGCAGTTTAAGTGGCCAGGGTGTCCAGGGCTCCTACGAGCAGTACTTC	TRBJ2-7	NA	TRBV28	NA
CASSPSGRGADYGYTF	TGTGCCAGCAGCCCAAGTGGTCGGGGGGCGGACTATGGCTACACCTTC	TRBJ1-2	NA	TRBV7-3	NA
CASSSGTAAGDEQFF	TGTGCCAGCAGCTCCGGGACAGCCGCGGGCGATGAGCAGTTCTTC	TRBJ2-1	TRBD1	TRBV28	NA
CASSLLAGGHTGELFF	TGTGCCAGCAGTTTATTGGCAGGGGGCCACACCGGGGAGCTGTTTTTT	TRBJ2-2	TRBD1	TRBV27	NA
CASSKFGTGSLNTEAFF	TGTGCCAGTAGTAAGTTCGGGACAGGGTCATTGAACACTGAAGCTTTCTTT	TRBJ1-1	TRBD1	TRBV19	NA
CASSSGASTDTQYF	TGTGCCAGCAGTAGCGGGGCGAGCACAGATACGCAGTATTTT	TRBJ2-3	TRBD2	TRBV7-9	NA
CASSTGRENTEAFF	TGTGCCAGCAGCACAGGGCGAGAGAACACTGAAGCTTTCTTT	TRBJ1-1	NA	TRBV7-9	once
CASSSGTGGRTEAFF	TGTGCCAGCAGTTCCGGGACAGGGGGCCGTACTGAAGCTTTCTTT	TRBJ1-1	TRBD1	TRBV9	NA
CASSPGTGNQPQHF	TGTGCCAGCAGTCCCGGGACAGGGAATCAGCCCCAGCATTTT	TRBJ1-5	TRBD1	TRBV2	NA
CASSLGSGFDGELFF	TGTGCCAGCAGCTTGGGATCGGGATTCGACGGGGAGCTGTTTTTT	TRBJ2-2	NA	TRBV5-5	NA
CASTAPTSGRAEQYF	TGTGCCAGCACCGCCCCGACTAGCGGGAGGGCCGAGCAGTACTTC	TRBJ2-7	TRBD2	TRBV28	once
CASGFGAGKVKQYF	TGTGCCAGCGGGTTTGGGGCAGGGAAAGTAAAGCAGTACTTC	TRBJ2-7	NA	TRBV28	NA
CASSIGLAGLSSGANVLTF	TGTGCCAGCAGCATCGGACTAGCGGGACTTAGCTCTGGGGCCAACGTCCTGACTTTC	TRBJ2-6	TRBD2	TRBV7-9	NA
CASSEAGAREQYF	TGTGCCAGCAGTGAGGCGGGAGCTCGCGAGCAGTACTTC	TRBJ2-7	TRBD2	TRBV25-1	NA
CASRPTGGTDTQYF	TGTGCCAGCAGGCCTACAGGGGGCACAGATACGCAGTATTTT	TRBJ2-3	TRBD1	TRBV28	NA
CASSAGTPATNAKLFF	TGTGCCAGCTCGGCAGGGACTCCCGCAACTAATGCAAAACTGTTTTTT	TRBJ1-4	NA	TRBV18	once
CASSVTSGYQETQYF	TGTGCCAGCAGTGTAACTAGCGGTTACCAAGAGACCCAGTACTTC	TRBJ2-5	TRBD2	TRBV2	NA
CASSIRQGTRDTQYF	TGTGCCAGTAGTATCAGACAGGGGACAAGAGATACGCAGTATTTT	TRBJ2-3	TRBD1	TRBV19	NA
CASSLDRGQETQYF	TGTGCCAGCAGCCTCGACAGGGGACAAGAGACCCAGTACTTC	TRBJ2-5	TRBD1	TRBV2	NA
CAWSVPVRRAWTEDEQFF	TGTGCCTGGAGTGTACCGGTTAGGAGGGCCTGGACCGAGGATGAGCAGTTCTTC	TRBJ2-1	NA	TRBV30	NA